This T cell receptor (beta chain) was captured in a study of T cell responses to AZD1222 COVID-19 vaccine. Study results and caveats: Possibly, clonal diversity was underestimated; donors were largely white British and included more females. Baseline testing showed seropositivity in only six AZD1222 recipients. The study found vaccine-associated CD4 TCRs spanning spike, dominant at 160-218 and 743-854. Spike-specific TCR breadth and depth grew following two AZD1222 doses.

CDR1 is SGHRS, CDR2 YFSETQ, per germline. CDR3 length equals 16 residues. V was pared by 0 bases and J by 4 bases, with 13 bases between. Of note for this clone: What it binds is not known.

The assay was immunoSEQ multiplex PCR, and TCRdb's table has in-frame clones only and misses some. The table records roughly 140,000 clones, 80% to 90% of them present only once. The TCR comes from an adult who received the AZD1222 COVID-19 vaccine. The source was peripheral blood, collected 28 days after the second AZD1222 dose. The rearrangement joins TRBV5-1 to TRBJ2-2; D remains ambiguous. As DNA, the CDR3 is TGCGCCAGCAGCTTGGCAGCATCAAAGTCCACCGGGGAGCTGTTTTTT. Translated: CASSLAASKSTGELFF.